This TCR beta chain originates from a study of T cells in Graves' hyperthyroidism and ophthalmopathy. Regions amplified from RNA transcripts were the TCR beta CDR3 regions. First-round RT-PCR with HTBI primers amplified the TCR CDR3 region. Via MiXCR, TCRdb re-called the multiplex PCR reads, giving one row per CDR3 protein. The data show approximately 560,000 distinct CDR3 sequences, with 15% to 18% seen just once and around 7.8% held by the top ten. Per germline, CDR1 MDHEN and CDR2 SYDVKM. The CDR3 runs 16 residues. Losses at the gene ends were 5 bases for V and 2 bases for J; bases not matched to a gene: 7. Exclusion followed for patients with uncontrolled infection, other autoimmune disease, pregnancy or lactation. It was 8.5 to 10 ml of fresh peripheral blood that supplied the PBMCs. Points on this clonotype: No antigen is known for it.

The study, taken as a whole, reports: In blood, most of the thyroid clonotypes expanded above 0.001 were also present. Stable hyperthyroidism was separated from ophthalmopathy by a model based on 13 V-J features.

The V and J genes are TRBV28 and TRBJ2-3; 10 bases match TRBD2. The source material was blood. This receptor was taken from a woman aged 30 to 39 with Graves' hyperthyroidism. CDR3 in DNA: TGTGCCAGCAGTCGAGGACTAGCGGCAAACACAGATACGCAGTATTTT. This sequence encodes CASSRGLAANTDTQYF.